A single sample is the source of the 2 T cell receptor beta chains below, sequenced in a study of cytomegalovirus exposure and HLA in healthy donors. The PCR employed 60 Vbeta primers together with 13 Jbeta primers. Profiled with immunoSEQ multiplex PCR; TCRdb holds only in-frame clones, not every one. The profile shows hundreds of thousands of clones, 80% to 90% of them singletons. Sequencing was done on a sample of PBMCs. These receptors all come from a girl aged 2-10 years in good health and CMV-seronegative.

This clone was seen a handful of times. This rearrangement joins TRBV7-6 to TRBJ2-7; TRBD2 might be the D (6 bases). Germline CDR1 is SGHVS and CDR2 is FNYEAQ. The CDR3 runs to 15 residues. The ends were cut back, 2 bases at V and 2 bases at J, with 13 bases in the middle. The CDR3 region has the DNA TGTGCCAGCAGCTTATGGAGTAGCGGTACCTACGAGCAGTACTTC. Translating it yields CASSLWSSGTYEQYF.

The chain joins TRBV6-5 to TRBJ1-1; D ambiguous. This CDR3 has 15 amino acids. CDR1 is MNHEY, CDR2 SVGAGI, per germline. Trimming pared 0 bases from V and 1 base from J, leaving 9 bases between. CDR3: CASSYSLWANTEAFF. The DNA for the CDR3 is TGTGCCAGCAGTTACTCTCTGTGGGCGAACACTGAAGCTTTCTTT.